Included here is one TCR beta chain sequence, with context. The CDR3 consists of 16 residues. CDR1 SGHRS and CDR2 YFSETQ come from the germline V gene. The germline V and J ends were trimmed by 2 bases and 5 bases, with 19 bases remaining between them. The data belong to a study of OX40 agonist ivuxolimab in advanced cancers. This table comes from immunoSEQ multiplex PCR, and its TCRdb copy is limited to in-frame clones, with some not included. This table holds tens of thousands of clones, roughly 80% found once. Specimen: CD4+ or CD8+ T cells sorted from blood, collected in a trial of the OX40 agonist ivuxolimab. The clonotype comes from an adult with an advanced solid tumor such as melanoma, head and neck, liver or kidney cancer. This chain joins TRBV5-1 and TRBJ2-5, with TRBD1 as a possible D gene (7 bases). DNA for the CDR3: TGCGCCAGCAGCTTCCAGGGGGAGGCTGGTGGGGAGACCCAGTACTTC. This translates into CASSFQGEAGGETQYF.